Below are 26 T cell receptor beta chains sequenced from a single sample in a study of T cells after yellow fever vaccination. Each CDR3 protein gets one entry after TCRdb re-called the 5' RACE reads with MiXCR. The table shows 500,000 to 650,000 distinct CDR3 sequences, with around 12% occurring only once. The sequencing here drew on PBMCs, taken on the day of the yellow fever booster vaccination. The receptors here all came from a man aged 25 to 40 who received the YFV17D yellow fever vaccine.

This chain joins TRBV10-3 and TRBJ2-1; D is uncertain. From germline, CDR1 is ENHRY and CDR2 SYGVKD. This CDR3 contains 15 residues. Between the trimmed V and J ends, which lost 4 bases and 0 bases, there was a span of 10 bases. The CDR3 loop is CAISGLLSSYNEQFF. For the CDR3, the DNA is TGTGCCATCAGTGGGTTGCTGAGCTCCTACAATGAGCAGTTCTTC.

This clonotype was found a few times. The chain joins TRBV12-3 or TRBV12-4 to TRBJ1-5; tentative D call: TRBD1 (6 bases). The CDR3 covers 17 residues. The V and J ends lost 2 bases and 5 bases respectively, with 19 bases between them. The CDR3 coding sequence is TGTGCCAGCAGTTTAAGAGGTCAGACCAGGGGCTATCAGCCCCAGCATTTT. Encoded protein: CASSLRGQTRGYQPQHF.

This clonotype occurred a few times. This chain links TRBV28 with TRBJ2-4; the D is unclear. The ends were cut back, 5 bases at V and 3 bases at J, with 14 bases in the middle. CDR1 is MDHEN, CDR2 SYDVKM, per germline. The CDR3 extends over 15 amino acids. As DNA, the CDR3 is TGTGCCAGCAGTATCGATGCGCTAGGCAAAAACATTCAGTACTTC. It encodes CASSIDALGKNIQYF.

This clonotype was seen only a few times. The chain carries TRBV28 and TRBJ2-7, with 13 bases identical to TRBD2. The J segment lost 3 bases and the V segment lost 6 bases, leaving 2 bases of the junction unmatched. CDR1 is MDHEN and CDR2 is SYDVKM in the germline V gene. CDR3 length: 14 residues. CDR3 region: CASRGLAGDYEQYF. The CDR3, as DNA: TGTGCCAGCAGAGGACTAGCGGGAGACTACGAGCAGTACTTC. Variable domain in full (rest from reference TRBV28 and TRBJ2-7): DVKVTQSSRYLVKRTGEKVFLECVQDMDHENMFWYRQDPGLGLRLIYFSYDVKMKEKGDIPEGYSVSREKKERFSLILESASTNQTSMYLCASRGLAGDYEQYFGPGTRLTVT.

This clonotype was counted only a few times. CDR3 region: CSASKGAGNKETQYF. The CDR3 nucleotides are TGCAGTGCTAGCAAGGGAGCGGGAAATAAAGAGACCCAGTACTTC. V and J are TRBV20-1 and TRBJ2-5, with 7 bases lining up with TRBD2. This CDR3 spans 15 amino acids. Trimming removed 3 bases from V and 3 bases from J; junction bases left unmatched: 10. CDR1 is DFQATT, CDR2 SNEGSKA, per germline (reference sequence).

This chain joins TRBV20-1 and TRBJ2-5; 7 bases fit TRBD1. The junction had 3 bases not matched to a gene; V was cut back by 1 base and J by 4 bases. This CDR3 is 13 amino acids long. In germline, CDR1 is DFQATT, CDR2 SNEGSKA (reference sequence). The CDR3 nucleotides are TGCAGTGCTAGAGTTGGGACAGCAGAGACCCAGTACTTC. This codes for CSARVGTAETQYF.

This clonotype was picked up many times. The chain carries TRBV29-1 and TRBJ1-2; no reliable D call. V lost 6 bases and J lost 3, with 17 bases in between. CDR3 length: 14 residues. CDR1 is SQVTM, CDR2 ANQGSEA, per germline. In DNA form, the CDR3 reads TGCAGCGTCGTCGTCCCGGGGAGGGACTATGGCTACACCTTC. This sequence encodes CSVVVPGRDYGYTF. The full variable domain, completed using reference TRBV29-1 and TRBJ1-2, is SAVISQKPSRDICQRGTSLTIQCQVDSQVTMMFWYRQQPGQSLTLIATANQGSEATYESGFVIDKFPISRPNLTFSTLTVSNMSPEDSSIYLCSVVVPGRDYGYTFGSGTRLTVV.

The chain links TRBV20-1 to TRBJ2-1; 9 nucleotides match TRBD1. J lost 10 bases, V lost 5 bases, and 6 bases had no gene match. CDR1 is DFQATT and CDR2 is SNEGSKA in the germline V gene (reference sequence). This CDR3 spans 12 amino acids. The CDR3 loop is CSAAHRGREQFF. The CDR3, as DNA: TGCAGTGCTGCCCACAGGGGGCGAGAGCAGTTCTTC.

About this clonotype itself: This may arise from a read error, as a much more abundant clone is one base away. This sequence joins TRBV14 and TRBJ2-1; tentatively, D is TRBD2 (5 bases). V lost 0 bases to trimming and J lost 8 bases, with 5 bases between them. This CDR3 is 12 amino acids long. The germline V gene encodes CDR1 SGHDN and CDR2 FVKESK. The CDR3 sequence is CASSQEEDEQFF. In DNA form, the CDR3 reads TGTGCCAGCAGCCAAGAGGAGGATGAGCAGTTCTTC.

CDR3 loop: CSARQGYQPQHF. Here the CDR3 DNA reads TGCAGTGCTCGACAGGGGTATCAGCCCCAGCATTTT. This rearrangement joins TRBV20-1 to TRBJ1-5; 8 bases map to TRBD1. This CDR3 is 12 amino acids long. The germline V gene has CDR1 DFQATT and CDR2 SNEGSKA (reference sequence). The V gene end was trimmed by 5 bases and the J gene end by 5 bases; junction bases not matched to a gene: 2.

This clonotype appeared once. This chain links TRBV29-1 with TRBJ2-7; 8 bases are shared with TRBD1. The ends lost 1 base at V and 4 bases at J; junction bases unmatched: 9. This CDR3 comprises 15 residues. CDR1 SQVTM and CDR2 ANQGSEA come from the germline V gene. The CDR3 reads CSVEVRGRIGYEQYF. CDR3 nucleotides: TGCAGCGTTGAAGTCAGGGGGCGAATCGGGTACGAGCAGTACTTC.

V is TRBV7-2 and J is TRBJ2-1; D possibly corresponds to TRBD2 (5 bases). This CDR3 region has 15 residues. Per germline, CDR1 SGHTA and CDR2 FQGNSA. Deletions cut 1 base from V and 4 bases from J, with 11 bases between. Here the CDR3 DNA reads TGTGCCAGCAGCTTAGGGGCGGGCCAATACAATGAGCAGTTCTTC. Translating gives CASSLGAGQYNEQFF.

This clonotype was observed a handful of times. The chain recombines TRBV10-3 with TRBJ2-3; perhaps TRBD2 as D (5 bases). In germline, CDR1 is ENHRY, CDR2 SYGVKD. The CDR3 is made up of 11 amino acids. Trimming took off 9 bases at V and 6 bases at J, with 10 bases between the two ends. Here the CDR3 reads CAIRERDTQYF. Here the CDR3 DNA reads TGTGCCATACGAGAGCGGGATACGCAGTATTTT.

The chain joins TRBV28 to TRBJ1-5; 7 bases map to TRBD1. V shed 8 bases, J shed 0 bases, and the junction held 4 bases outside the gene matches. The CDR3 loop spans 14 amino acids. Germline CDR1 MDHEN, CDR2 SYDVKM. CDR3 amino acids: CASEGQYSNQPQHF. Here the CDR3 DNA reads TGTGCCAGCGAGGGACAGTATAGCAATCAGCCCCAGCATTTT. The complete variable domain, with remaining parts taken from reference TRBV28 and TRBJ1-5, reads DVKVTQSSRYLVKRTGEKVFLECVQDMDHENMFWYRQDPGLGLRLIYFSYDVKMKEKGDIPEGYSVSREKKERFSLILESASTNQTSMYLCASEGQYSNQPQHFGDGTRLSIL.

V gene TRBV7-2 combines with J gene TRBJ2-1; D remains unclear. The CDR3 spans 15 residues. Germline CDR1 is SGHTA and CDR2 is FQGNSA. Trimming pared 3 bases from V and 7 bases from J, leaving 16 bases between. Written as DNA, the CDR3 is TGTGCCAGCAGCTTCATCCTAACTGGCAGAAATGAGCAGTTCTTC. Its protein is CASSFILTGRNEQFF.

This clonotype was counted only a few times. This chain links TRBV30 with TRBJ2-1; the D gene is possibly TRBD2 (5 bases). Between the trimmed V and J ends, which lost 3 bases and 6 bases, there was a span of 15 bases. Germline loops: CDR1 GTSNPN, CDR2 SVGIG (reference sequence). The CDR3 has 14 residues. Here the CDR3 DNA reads TGTGCCTGGAGGAGGGATTTTTTTCCCAATGAGCAGTTCTTC. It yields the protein CAWRRDFFPNEQFF. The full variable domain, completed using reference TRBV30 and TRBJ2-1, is SQTIHQWPATLVQPVGSPLSLECTVEGTSNPNLYWYRQAAGRGLQLLFYSVGIGQISSEVPQNLSASRPQDRQFILSSKKLLLSDSGFYLCAWRRDFFPNEQFFGPGTRLTVL.

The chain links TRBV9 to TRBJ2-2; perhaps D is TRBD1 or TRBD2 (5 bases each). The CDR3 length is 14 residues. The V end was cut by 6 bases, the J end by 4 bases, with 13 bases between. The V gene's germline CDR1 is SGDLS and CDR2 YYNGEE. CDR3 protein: CASTTGAPTGELFF. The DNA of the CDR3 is TGTGCCAGCACGACCGGGGCCCCCACCGGGGAGCTGTTTTTT.

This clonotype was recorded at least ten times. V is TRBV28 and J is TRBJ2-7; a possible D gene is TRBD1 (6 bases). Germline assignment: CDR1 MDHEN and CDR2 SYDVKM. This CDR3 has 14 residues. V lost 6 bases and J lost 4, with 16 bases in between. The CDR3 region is CASRRMDRSYEQYF. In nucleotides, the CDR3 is TGTGCCAGCAGGAGGATGGACAGAAGTTACGAGCAGTACTTC.

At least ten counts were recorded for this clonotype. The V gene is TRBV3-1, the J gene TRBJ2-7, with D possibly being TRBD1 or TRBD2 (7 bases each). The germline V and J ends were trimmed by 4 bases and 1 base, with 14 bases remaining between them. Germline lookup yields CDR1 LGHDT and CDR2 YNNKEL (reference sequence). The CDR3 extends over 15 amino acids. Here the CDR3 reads CASSRGGDRSYEQYF. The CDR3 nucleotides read TGTGCCAGCAGCCGAGGGGGGGACAGATCCTACGAGCAGTACTTC.

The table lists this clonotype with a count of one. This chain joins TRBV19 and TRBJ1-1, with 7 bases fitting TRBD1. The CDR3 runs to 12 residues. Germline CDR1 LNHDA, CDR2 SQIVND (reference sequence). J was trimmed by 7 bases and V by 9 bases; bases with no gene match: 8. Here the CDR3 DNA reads TGTGCCAGCAGTGACAGGGTGGGTGAAGCTTTCTTT. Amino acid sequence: CASSDRVGEAFF.

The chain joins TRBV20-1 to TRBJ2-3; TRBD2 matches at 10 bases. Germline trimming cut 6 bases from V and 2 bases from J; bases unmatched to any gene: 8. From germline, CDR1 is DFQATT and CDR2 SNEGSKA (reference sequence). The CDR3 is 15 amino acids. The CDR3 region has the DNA TGCAGTGCGACCGGGACTAGCGTCTTCACAGATACGCAGTATTTT. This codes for CSATGTSVFTDTQYF.

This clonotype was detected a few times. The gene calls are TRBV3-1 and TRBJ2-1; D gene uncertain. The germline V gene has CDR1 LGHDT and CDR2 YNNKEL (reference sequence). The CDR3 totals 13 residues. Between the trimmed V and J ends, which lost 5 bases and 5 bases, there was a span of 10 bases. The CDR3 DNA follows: TGTGCCAGCAGCAGAAACAACAACAATGAGCAGTTCTTC. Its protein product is CASSRNNNNEQFF.

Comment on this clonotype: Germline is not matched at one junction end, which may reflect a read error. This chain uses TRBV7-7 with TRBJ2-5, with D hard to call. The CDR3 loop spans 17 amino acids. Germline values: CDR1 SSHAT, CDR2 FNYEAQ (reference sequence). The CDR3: CASSPDILGQKGETQYF. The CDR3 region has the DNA TGTGCTAGCAGCCCAGATATTTTAGGGCAAAAGGGAGAGACCCAGTACTTC.

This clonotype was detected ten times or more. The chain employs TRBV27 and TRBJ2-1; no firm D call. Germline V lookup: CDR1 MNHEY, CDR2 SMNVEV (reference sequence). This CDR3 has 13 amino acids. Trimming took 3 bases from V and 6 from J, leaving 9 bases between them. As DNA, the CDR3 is TGTGCCAGCAGTTTCGGGCGGCCCAATGAGCAGTTCTTC. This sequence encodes CASSFGRPNEQFF.

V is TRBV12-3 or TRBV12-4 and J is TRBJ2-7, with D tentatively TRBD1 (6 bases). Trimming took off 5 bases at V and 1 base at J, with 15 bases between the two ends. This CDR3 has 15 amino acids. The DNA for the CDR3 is TGTGCCAGCAGTCCCCGAGGCAGGGGTTCCTACGAGCAGTACTTC. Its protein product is CASSPRGRGSYEQYF.

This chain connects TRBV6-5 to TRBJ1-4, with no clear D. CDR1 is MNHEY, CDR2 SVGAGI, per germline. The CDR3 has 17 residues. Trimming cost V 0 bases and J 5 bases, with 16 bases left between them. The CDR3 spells CASSYSTFVTDNEKLFF. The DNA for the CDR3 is TGTGCCAGCAGTTACTCTACTTTTGTGACGGACAATGAAAAACTGTTTTTT.